A single sample is the source of the 30 T cell receptor beta chains below, sequenced in a study of T cell responses to AZD1222 COVID-19 vaccine. Some clones are missing from TCRdb's copy, which holds only in-frame ones; the method was immunoSEQ multiplex PCR. The sample gives some 140,000 clones, approximately 90% of which show up once; roughly 3.1% is in the top ten. The material was peripheral blood, obtained on day 0 of AZD1222 vaccination. These TCRs come from an adult in good health.

The chain carries TRBV4-3 and TRBJ1-3; perhaps TRBD1 as D (6 bases). This CDR3 has 15 amino acids. Trimming stripped 0 bases from V and 9 bases from J, with 15 bases between. The V gene's germline CDR1 is LGHNA and CDR2 YSLEER. CDR3 residues: CASSQDRGARGTIYF. The CDR3 DNA reads as TGCGCCAGCAGCCAAGACAGGGGCGCGCGGGGCACCATATATTTT.

The V and J genes are TRBV4-1 and TRBJ2-6; D not certain. CDR3 length: 15 amino acids. Trimming removed 5 bases at V and 2 bases at J, with 10 bases between. Germline loops: CDR1 MGHRA, CDR2 YSYEKL. In DNA, the CDR3 is TGCGCCAGCAGCGACACCCCCACTGGGGCCAACGTCCTGACTTTC. Translation: CASSDTPTGANVLTF.

This chain joins TRBV11-3 and TRBJ2-2; D could derive from TRBD1 or TRBD2 (5 bases each). Germline values: CDR1 SGHNT, CDR2 YENEEA. The CDR3 covers 14 residues. The V end lost 3 bases, the J end lost 10 bases, and 15 bases lay between the germline ends. CDR3 DNA: TGTGCCAGCAGCTTGAGAGGGATCAGGGAGGAGCTGTTTTTT. Encoded protein: CASSLRGIREELFF.

The chain recombines TRBV6-1 with TRBJ2-1; D is perhaps TRBD1 (7 bases). V lost 1 base and J 10 bases, leaving 11 bases between the germline ends. The V gene's germline CDR1 is MNHNS and CDR2 SASEGT. The CDR3 sequence is 13 residues long. The CDR3 loop is CASSEGQGGEQFF. The CDR3, as DNA: TGTGCCAGCAGTGAAGGCCAGGGGGGCGAGCAGTTCTTC.

The chain employs TRBV19 and TRBJ1-5; D is perhaps TRBD1 (5 bases). This CDR3 comprises 16 residues. V was pared by 7 bases and J by 5 bases, with 21 bases between. From germline, CDR1 is LNHDA and CDR2 SQIVND (reference sequence). Written as DNA, the CDR3 is TGTGCCAGTAACCGACTCATCAATGGACAAGATCAGCCCCAGCATTTT. Translation gives CASNRLINGQDQPQHF.

This clone appeared a single time. The chain links TRBV11-2 to TRBJ2-1, with 7 bases identical to TRBD2. The CDR3 length is 16 residues. Per the germline V gene, CDR1 is SGHAT and CDR2 is FQNNGV. V was clipped by 2 bases and J by 6 bases; unmatched bases: 10. The CDR3 nucleotides are TGTGCCAGCAGCTTAATGAGGCTAGCGGCCATCAATGAGCAGTTCTTC. This codes for CASSLMRLAAINEQFF. Full variable domain (missing parts from reference TRBV11-2 and TRBJ2-1): EAGVAQSPRYKIIEKRQSVAFWCNPISGHATLYWYQQILGQGPKLLIQFQNNGVVDDSQLPKDRFSAERLKGVDSTLKIQPAKLEDSAVYLCASSLMRLAAINEQFFGPGTRLTVL.

This clone appeared a single time. This chain links TRBV3-1 (or the pseudogene TRBV3-2) with TRBJ1-6, with a tentative D call TRBD1 (5 bases). Germline CDR1 and CDR2: LGHDT and YNNKEL (reference sequence). This CDR3 has 14 amino acids. The V end was cut by 0 bases, the J end by 12 bases, with 12 bases between. CDR3 sequence: CASSQERAGLPLHF. CDR3 DNA: TGTGCCAGCAGCCAAGAGAGGGCAGGGTTACCCCTCCACTTT.

The genes are TRBV30 and TRBJ1-4, with 9 bases lining up with TRBD1. Trimming cost V 0 bases and J 7 bases; bases outside gene matches: 3. The CDR3 has 14 amino acids. In germline, CDR1 is GTSNPN, CDR2 SVGIG (reference sequence). CDR3 DNA: TGTGCCTGGAGTGTAGGGACAGGGCTTGAAAAACTGTTTTTT. It specifies CAWSVGTGLEKLFF.

The chain employs TRBV2 and TRBJ1-2; D gene ambiguous. This CDR3 has 15 amino acids. With 8 bases removed from V and 3 bases from J, the gap between germline ends came to 19 bases. Germline V lookup: CDR1 SNHLY, CDR2 FYNNEI. In nucleotides, the CDR3 is TGTGCCAGCTCGCAGCAATCGATGGGGTACTATGGCTACACCTTC. Translation gives CASSQQSMGYYGYTF.

The CDR3 sequence is CASSFLSDTQYF. DNA of the CDR3: TGTGCCAGCAGTTTTCTCTCGGATACGCAGTATTTT. V gene TRBV27 combines with J gene TRBJ2-3, with unresolved D. Germline V gives CDR1 MNHEY, CDR2 SMNVEV (reference sequence). The CDR3 has 12 amino acids. Trimming stripped 3 bases from V and 6 bases from J, with 7 bases between.

Only one count was recorded for this clone. The chain combines TRBV11-3 with TRBJ2-3; D is undetermined. V was clipped by 4 bases and J by 1 base, with 15 bases between them. Germline V CDR1 and CDR2: SGHNT, YENEEA. The CDR3 extends over 16 amino acids. This chain's CDR3 is CASSSALVIGTDTQYF. In nucleotides, the CDR3 is TGTGCCAGCAGCTCTGCCCTGGTAATAGGCACAGATACGCAGTATTTT.

The genes are TRBV11-3 and TRBJ2-5, with 8 bases lining up with TRBD1. Germline V gene lookup returns CDR1 SGHNT and CDR2 YENEEA. The CDR3 has 14 residues. Trimming took 5 bases from V and 5 from J; bases not matched to a gene: 7. The CDR3 sequence: CASSIQGAWETQYF. The CDR3 region has the DNA TGTGCCAGCAGCATCCAGGGGGCTTGGGAGACCCAGTACTTC.

V gene TRBV11-1 combines with J gene TRBJ2-7; 7 positions agree with TRBD1. Germline values: CDR1 SGHAT, CDR2 FQDESV (reference sequence). The CDR3 is made up of 15 amino acids. Trimming took 6 bases from V and 3 from J; bases not matched to a gene: 11. CDR3 residues: CASSHFPGQHYEQYF. The CDR3 nucleotides are TGTGCCAGCAGTCATTTCCCGGGACAGCACTACGAGCAGTACTTC.

This chain joins TRBV5-4 and TRBJ2-5; D may match TRBD1 or TRBD2 (5 bases each). Deletions cut 5 bases from V and 5 bases from J, with 13 bases between. The CDR3 has 13 residues. CDR1 is SGHNT and CDR2 is YYREEE in the germline V gene (reference sequence). For the CDR3, the DNA is TGTGCCAGCAGTCCCGGGACGGGGGAGACCCAGTACTTC. This gives the protein CASSPGTGETQYF.

V gene TRBV18 combines with J gene TRBJ1-6; TRBD1 aligns across 7 bases. The CDR3 runs to 15 residues. In germline, CDR1 is KGHSH, CDR2 LQKENI. The J segment lost 7 bases and the V segment lost 3 bases, leaving 6 bases of the junction unmatched. CDR3 region: CASSPTGQRNSPLHF. The CDR3 DNA reads TGTGCCAGCTCACCTACGGGACAGAGGAATTCACCCCTCCACTTT.

The V and J genes are TRBV28 and TRBJ1-1, with D possibly TRBD1 on 6 matching bases. CDR1 and CDR2 from the germline V gene are MDHEN and SYDVKM. V gave up 4 bases and J gave up 0 bases, with 21 bases separating them. CDR3 length: 18 amino acids. CDR3 sequence (DNA): TGTGCCAGCAGTTCGTTGGGGGGATGGGACAACCTGAACACTGAAGCTTTCTTT. Translating gives CASSSLGGWDNLNTEAFF.

The rearrangement uses TRBV21-1 and TRBJ1-5; the table's D call, TRBD1, was not checked against the DNA. TRBV21-1 is given as a pseudogene. This CDR3 contains 15 residues. CDR3: CASSKGTGQGQPQHF. In nucleotides, the CDR3 is TGTGCCAGCAGCAAAGGGACGGGACAGGGTCAGCCCCAGCATTTT.

The chain is built from TRBV2 and TRBJ2-3, with TRBD2 matching 8 bases. Germline assignment: CDR1 SNHLY and CDR2 FYNNEI. CDR3 size: 14 residues. V trimming: 6 bases; J trimming: 3 bases; junction bases outside the gene matches: 5. For the CDR3, the DNA is TGTGCCAGCAGATCGGGGGGGGCGACAGATACGCAGTATTTT. Translating gives CASRSGGATDTQYF. The full variable domain, completed using reference TRBV2 and TRBJ2-3, is EPEVTQTPSHQVTQMGQEVILRCVPISNHLYFYWYRQILGQKVEFLVSFYNNEISEKSEIFDDQFSVERPDGSNFTLKIRSTKLEDSAMYFCASRSGGATDTQYFGPGTRLTVL.

This sequence joins TRBV9 and TRBJ2-1; 7 bases line up with TRBD2. In germline, CDR1 is SGDLS, CDR2 YYNGEE. The CDR3 has 14 residues. Trimming cost V 4 bases and J 5 bases; bases outside gene matches: 6. The CDR3 loop is CASSLEAGDNEQFF. As DNA, the CDR3 is TGTGCCAGCAGCCTCGAGGCGGGAGACAATGAGCAGTTCTTC. The full variable domain, its missing parts supplied by reference TRBV9 and TRBJ2-1, is DSGVTQTPKHLITATGQRVTLRCSPRSGDLSVYWYQQSLDQGLQFLIQYYNGEERAKGNILERFSAQQFPDLHSELNLSSLELGDSALYFCASSLEAGDNEQFFGPGTRLTVL.

J is TRBJ2-1 and V is TRBV5-1; 10 bases match TRBD2. The germline V gene encodes CDR1 SGHRS and CDR2 YFSETQ. This CDR3 contains 17 residues. V shed 0 bases, J shed 1 base, and the junction held 4 bases outside the gene matches. The CDR3: CASSLVASGSSYNEQFF. In nucleotides, the CDR3 is TGCGCCAGCAGCTTGGTGGCTAGCGGGAGTTCCTACAATGAGCAGTTCTTC.

The chain combines TRBV7-2 with TRBJ1-6; D gene ambiguous. The CDR3 is 16 amino acids. Trimming stripped 1 base from V and 0 bases from J, with 7 bases between. Germline V gives CDR1 SGHTA, CDR2 FQGNSA. The CDR3 reads CASSLGLNSYNSPLHF. DNA for the CDR3: TGTGCCAGCAGCTTAGGGCTAAACTCCTATAATTCACCCCTCCACTTT.

This rearrangement joins TRBV19 to TRBJ2-2; tentatively, D is TRBD1 or TRBD2 (5 bases each). Trimming removed 4 bases from V and 3 bases from J, with 12 bases in between. The CDR3 is 15 residues long. CDR1 LNHDA and CDR2 SQIVND come from the germline V gene (reference sequence). The CDR3 reads CASSTPGTYTGELFF. DNA of the CDR3: TGTGCCAGTAGTACTCCCGGGACCTACACCGGGGAGCTGTTTTTT.

This clone came up once. The chain has TRBV18 and TRBJ1-1; D unclear. The CDR3 is 12 residues long. Germline-derived CDR1 and CDR2 are KGHSH and LQKENI. The ends were cut back, 6 bases at V and 6 bases at J, with 11 bases in the middle. The CDR3 protein is CASSSRLAEAFF. For the CDR3, the DNA is TGTGCCAGCTCGTCCCGCTTGGCTGAAGCTTTCTTT.

The V call is TRBV19, the J call TRBJ2-2; D gene uncertain. V was pared by 4 bases and J by 0 bases, with 9 bases between. The CDR3 consists of 15 residues. Germline V lookup: CDR1 LNHDA, CDR2 SQIVND (reference sequence). The DNA of the CDR3 is TGTGCCAGTAGTAAGCCGGCCACGAACACCGGGGAGCTGTTTTTT. This encodes CASSKPATNTGELFF. The complete variable domain, with remaining parts taken from reference TRBV19 and TRBJ2-2, reads DGGITQSPKYLFRKEGQNVTLSCEQNLNHDAMYWYRQDPGQGLRLIYYSQIVNDFQKGDIAEGYSVSREKKESFPLTVTSAQKNPTAFYLCASSKPATNTGELFFGEGSRLTVL.

The J gene is TRBJ2-7, the V gene TRBV10-2; D call uncertain. The CDR3 totals 13 residues. The germline gives CDR1 WSHSY, CDR2 SAAADI. With 3 bases removed from V and 2 bases from J, the gap between germline ends came to 8 bases. The CDR3 protein is CASSEYQPYEQYF. CDR3 nucleotides: TGCGCCAGCAGTGAATATCAGCCCTACGAGCAGTACTTC.

V is TRBV10-3 and J is TRBJ1-3, with D uncertain. V dropped 0 bases and J dropped 0 bases, with 9 bases sitting between them. Germline lookup yields CDR1 ENHRY and CDR2 SYGVKD. The CDR3 totals 16 residues. The CDR3 loop is CAISESQSLSGNTIYF. CDR3 in DNA: TGTGCCATCAGTGAGTCGCAGAGCCTCTCTGGAAACACCATATATTTT.

This chain joins TRBV28 and TRBJ1-1, with D possibly matching TRBD1 (5 bases). The V gene's germline CDR1 is MDHEN and CDR2 SYDVKM. V shed 2 bases and J shed 8 bases, with 9 bases lying between them. There are 12 residues in the CDR3. This chain's CDR3 is CASSLQGIEAFF. The CDR3, as DNA: TGTGCCAGCAGTTTACAGGGAATCGAAGCTTTCTTT.

This sequence joins TRBV5-4 and TRBJ2-1; TRBD2 matches 9 bases. Germline V lookup: CDR1 SGHNT, CDR2 YYREEE (reference sequence). The trim removed 2 bases at V and 8 bases at J, leaving 14 bases unmatched. The CDR3 contains 17 residues. CDR3 amino acids: CASSFIHGGSGSDEQFF. The CDR3 DNA is TGTGCCAGCAGCTTTATTCACGGGGGTAGCGGGAGCGATGAGCAGTTCTTC.

The J gene is TRBJ1-5, the V gene TRBV7-2; D is perhaps TRBD1 (5 bases). The germline gives CDR1 SGHTA, CDR2 FQGNSA. V was trimmed by 1 base and J by 4 bases, leaving 11 bases between them. This CDR3 region has 15 residues. CDR3 nucleotides: TGTGCCAGCAGCTTAGGACCGGGGGTTAATCAGCCCCAGCATTTT. It translates to CASSLGPGVNQPQHF.

In DNA, the CDR3 is TGTGCCAGCAGCCCACCCCCCGGCTATACGCAGTATTTT. Its translation: CASSPPPGYTQYF. The J gene is TRBJ2-3, the V gene TRBV28; D is undetermined. Looked up from germline, CDR1 is MDHEN and CDR2 is SYDVKM. Trimming took 6 bases from V and 7 from J, leaving 14 bases between them. The CDR3 extends over 13 amino acids.